The clone carrying this TCR beta chain was counted ten times or more. Its target is unknown. TCRdb fed the 5' RACE reads into MiXCR, producing one record per CDR3 protein. The table shows some 99,000 distinct CDR3 sequences, with roughly 5.8% occurring only once. The CDR3 contains 15 residues. Germline CDR1 and CDR2: SGHTA and FQGTGA. Germline trimming cut 4 bases from V and 5 bases from J; bases unmatched to any gene: 8. The data belong to a study of T cells after yellow fever vaccination. Study outcomes and limitations: The appearance of a small share of clonotypes in both CD4 and CD8 compartments was observed. A faster peak, day 5 versus 15, was reached by the weaker secondary response.

The chain joins TRBV7-3 to TRBJ2-5; the match to TRBD2 covers 9 bases. This sample comprised CD8+ T cells sorted from PBMCs, obtained 10 days after the yellow fever booster vaccination. This clonotype was sampled from a man aged 18 to 29 who received the YFV17D yellow fever vaccine. As DNA, the CDR3 is TGTGCCAGCAGCTCAGGCGGGGGGGCCCAGGAGACCCAGTACTTC. It codes for CASSSGGGAQETQYF.